This T cell receptor beta chain is from a study of STAT3 mutations in large granular lymphocyte leukemia (dated by TCRdb to the late 2010s). For context, the study as a whole: Canonical activating STAT3 mutations were detected in roughly half of the longitudinally sequenced T-LGLL patients. One or more immunosuppressive therapy regimens were given to more than half of T-LGLL patients, and hematologic response was seen in about 36% of the treated patients. Serial deep sequencing of TCRbeta CDR3 and STAT3 was performed in patients with T-cell large granular lymphocyte leukemia to reconstruct clonal hierarchy and dynamics. From an initial cohort of over 200 LGL patients, eighteen representative T-LGLL cases were selected for longitudinal TCRbeta and STAT3 sequencing. As controls, the study also included longitudinal sequencing of a couple of patients with natural killer LGL leukemia. Each patient was sequenced at an average of about 4.1 time points, ranging from 2 to 8 samplings.

TCRbeta libraries were sequenced on an Illumina MiSeq, averaging roughly 40,000 productive templates per sample. Multiplex PCR amplification was used to generate TCRbeta CDR3 libraries with the immunoSEQ assay. As for the authors' bioinformatics: Following a previously defined approach, repertoire diversity was calculated, and values close to 0 point to extremely monoclonal samples. TCRdb holds this immuneACCESS table with in-frame rearrangements only. Some clones are missing; in checked studies, unresolved V genes explain under half, and the rest has no known cause. V, J and clone size derive from that table, while D and trimming were established from the DNA sequence. Counted in this sample were about 12,000 clones; around 90% of them appeared once. Roughly 12% of the sample goes to the ten largest clones. DNA was extracted from blood mononuclear cells, and the same DNA was used for both TCR and STAT3 sequencing.

Counted from cysteine to phenylalanine, this CDR3 has 16 amino acids. This entry keeps only the CDR3 DNA: 48 bases, framed from base 1. The germline V gene (reference sequence) yields GTSNPN for CDR1 and SVGIG for CDR2. V and J lose 3 bases and 0 bases, and a span of 12 bases separates them. In the case of this clone: The antigen it binds to is not known. No qualities accompany the bases; no much larger clone lies one base away.

Points the paper makes about the study in general: Persisting codominant clonotypes in some patients meant a small but highly pathogenic clone may have been missed. TCR clonotype switching after therapy was seen in about 35% of the 18 patients, with all newly emerging clones being STAT3 wild type. Because no samples were available when a clone first appeared, clonal expansion was inferred from samplings taken at other points. The linking of therapy response to changes in TCR clonal burden was complicated by variable intervals between samplings and differing treatment regimens. At least one immunodominant TCRbeta clonotype was present in every T-LGLL patient, and multiple immunodominant subclonotypes appeared in about half of the T-LGLL patients. Dominant TCR clone burden was found to exceed STAT3 mutant burden in several patients, suggesting that STAT3 mutation arose secondarily within a pre-expanded clone.

The source of this sequence is a human donor with T large granular lymphocyte leukemia. Some clones in this sample may be carry-over from other donors' samples. The chain is assembled from TRBV30 and TRBJ1-6; the D gene remains uncertain. Sequenced material: PBMCs. The CDR3 protein is CAWRNSASSYNSPLHF. The bases are TGTGCCTGGAGAAACAGCGCTAGCTCCTATAATTCACCCCTCCACTTT.